The next 19 T cell receptor beta chains were all read from a single sample in a study of ipilimumab plus nivolumab after autologous stem cell transplantation. Assay used: immunoSEQ multiplex PCR; TCRdb lists only in-frame clones, some missing. This sample has more than 15,000 clones; about 80% occur once, and the top ten carry roughly 10%. The source material was PBMCs, sampled in a trial of ipilimumab plus nivolumab as post-transplant consolidation. Source of these receptors: a male donor with diffuse large B-cell lymphoma.

V and J are TRBV13 and TRBJ2-7; D assignment may be TRBD1 or TRBD2 (5 bases each). Trimming shortened V by 5 bases and J by 2 bases, and 13 bases separated the two germline ends. Germline V gene sequence: CDR1 PRHDT, CDR2 FYEKMQ (reference sequence). This CDR3 region has 14 residues. The CDR3 here is CASSHTGQTYEQYF. For the CDR3, the DNA is TGTGCCAGCAGCCACACGGGGCAGACCTACGAGCAGTACTTC.

Comment on this clone: The junction departs from the called germline gene at one end, perhaps through a read error. The chain links TRBV28 to TRBJ1-3; possible D gene TRBD1, 5 bases. CDR1 MDHEN and CDR2 SYDVKM come from the germline V gene. The CDR3 sequence is 16 residues long. The CDR3 DNA reads as TGTGCCAGCAGTTCGAACAGGTACTCCACTGGAAGCACCATATATTTT. Translated, it gives CASSSNRYSTGSTIYF.

This rearrangement joins TRBV11-3 to TRBJ2-5, with D possibly being TRBD2 (6 bases). CDR1 and CDR2 (germline): SGHNT, YENEEA. The CDR3 covers 13 residues. V was shortened by 0 bases and J by 4 bases, with 6 bases between the two germline ends. CDR3 nucleotides: TGTGCCAGCAGCTTAGAGGGGGGAGAGACCCAGTACTTC. This codes for CASSLEGGETQYF. The entire variable domain, with the rest obtained from reference TRBV11-3 and TRBJ2-5, is as follows: EAGVVQSPRYKIIEKKQPVAFWCNPISGHNTLYWYLQNLGQGPELLIRYENEEAVDDSQLPKDRFSAERLKGVDSTLKIQPAELGDSAVYLCASSLEGGETQYFGPGTRLLVL.

The chain combines TRBV29-1 with TRBJ1-1, with TRBD1 matching 7 bases. The CDR3 runs 15 residues. Per the germline V gene, CDR1 is SQVTM and CDR2 is ANQGSEA. With V trimmed by 0 bases and J by 6 bases, 10 bases remained unmatched. CDR3 sequence reads: CSVEDQGVLDSEAFF. The CDR3 nucleotides read TGCAGCGTTGAAGATCAGGGGGTGCTCGACTCTGAAGCTTTCTTT. Using reference TRBV29-1 and TRBJ1-1 for the parts outside the CDR3, the full variable domain is SAVISQKPSRDICQRGTSLTIQCQVDSQVTMMFWYRQQPGQSLTLIATANQGSEATYESGFVIDKFPISRPNLTFSTLTVSNMSPEDSSIYLCSVEDQGVLDSEAFFGQGTRLTVV.

This rearrangement joins TRBV19 to TRBJ1-1; D not certain. Trimming cost V 6 bases and J 4 bases, with 12 bases left between them. The CDR3 has 13 residues. CDR1 LNHDA and CDR2 SQIVND come from the germline V gene (reference sequence). CDR3 amino acids: CASRRGHGTEAFF. The DNA of the CDR3 is TGTGCCAGTAGACGGGGTCACGGCACTGAAGCTTTCTTT.

The V and J genes are TRBV11-3 and TRBJ1-1; no reliable D call. Trimming took 0 bases from V and 1 from J, leaving 9 bases between them. Per the germline V gene, CDR1 is SGHNT and CDR2 is YENEEA. CDR3 length: 15 amino acids. The CDR3, as DNA: TGTGCCAGCAGCTTAGATGGAAAGCCGAACACTGAAGCTTTCTTT. This gives the protein CASSLDGKPNTEAFF.

In its sample, this clone was seen a few times. CDR3 region: CASSIGSGNTGELFF. CDR3 bases: TGTGCCAGTAGTATAGGATCCGGGAACACCGGGGAGCTGTTTTTT. This chain links TRBV19 with TRBJ2-2; D uncertain. This CDR3 is built from 15 residues. Germline V gives CDR1 LNHDA, CDR2 SQIVND (reference sequence). V was cut by 1 base and J by 1 base, with 7 bases left in between.

V and J are TRBV7-2 and TRBJ2-4; D not resolved. The CDR3 consists of 13 residues. Trimming shortened V by 1 base and J by 6 bases, and 7 bases separated the two germline ends. Germline V gives CDR1 SGHTA, CDR2 FQGNSA. In DNA, the CDR3 is TGTGCCAGCAGCTTAGGGCAAAGAAACATTCAGTACTTC. Amino acids: CASSLGQRNIQYF.

This clone was detected once. The chain joins TRBV5-1 to TRBJ2-1, with D perhaps TRBD2 (6 bases). V was clipped by 0 bases and J by 8 bases, with 12 bases between them. The CDR3 contains 14 residues. Germline V lookup: CDR1 SGHRS, CDR2 YFSETQ. DNA for the CDR3: TGCGCCAGCAGCTTGGGGGACTTAAAAGATGAGCAGTTCTTC. Translation gives CASSLGDLKDEQFF.

The gene calls are TRBV7-6 and TRBJ2-1, with 9 bases identical to TRBD2. The CDR3 is 15 residues long. With 4 bases clipped from V and 6 bases from J, the junction kept 7 bases outside the gene matches. The germline gives CDR1 SGHVS, CDR2 FNYEAQ. CDR3: CASSSPGGGVNEQFF. The CDR3 DNA follows: TGTGCCAGCAGCTCTCCTGGCGGGGGGGTCAATGAGCAGTTCTTC.

The rearrangement links TRBV10-3 to TRBJ2-7; 11 nucleotides line up with TRBD2. The CDR3 runs 14 residues. Germline V gene data show CDR1 as ENHRY and CDR2 as SYGVKD. The V gene end was trimmed by 3 bases and the J gene end by 9 bases; junction bases not matched to a gene: 7. This CDR3 is CAISDPSGGHGQYF. CDR3 in DNA: TGTGCCATCAGTGACCCTAGCGGGGGGCACGGGCAGTACTTC.

The chain carries TRBV2 and TRBJ1-1; perhaps TRBD1 as D (6 bases). The CDR3 spans 11 residues. From germline, CDR1 is SNHLY and CDR2 FYNNEI. V lost 6 bases, J lost 4 bases, and 6 bases lay in between. The CDR3 loop is CASRGGTEAFF. The DNA for the CDR3 is TGTGCCAGCAGAGGGGGCACTGAAGCTTTCTTT.

This chain links TRBV6-1 with TRBJ1-1; 8 nucleotides agree with TRBD1. This CDR3 has 14 residues. Germline trimming cut 6 bases from V and 7 bases from J; bases unmatched to any gene: 10. Per germline, CDR1 MNHNS and CDR2 SASEGT. CDR3 residues: CASRQGEHSGEAFF. The CDR3 DNA sequence: TGTGCCAGCAGACAGGGGGAGCACTCAGGTGAAGCTTTCTTT.

The count of this clone is one. CDR3 in DNA: TGTGCCAGTAGTTCCCCCCAGGGTCAATCTTCCAAAAACATTCAGTACTTC. It yields the protein CASSSPQGQSSKNIQYF. V gene TRBV19 combines with J gene TRBJ2-4; tentatively, D is TRBD1 (5 bases). Germline V lookup: CDR1 LNHDA, CDR2 SQIVND (reference sequence). This CDR3 has 17 residues. V dropped 5 bases and J dropped 2 bases, with 19 bases sitting between them. Together with reference TRBV19 and TRBJ2-4, the CDR3 gives the full variable domain: DGGITQSPKYLFRKEGQNVTLSCEQNLNHDAMYWYRQDPGQGLRLIYYSQIVNDFQKGDIAEGYSVSREKKESFPLTVTSAQKNPTAFYLCASSSPQGQSSKNIQYFGAGTRLSVL.

This clone was counted only a few times. The rearrangement links TRBV5-4 to TRBJ2-3; no clear D gene. This CDR3 has 15 amino acids. CDR1 is SGHNT and CDR2 is YYREEE in the germline V gene (reference sequence). Trimming removed 4 bases from V and 0 bases from J, with 12 bases in between. The CDR3 here is CASSPFLESTDTQYF. The CDR3 DNA is TGTGCCAGCAGCCCCTTCCTAGAGAGCACAGATACGCAGTATTTT.

This chain joins TRBV6-4 and TRBJ2-2; 10 bases line up with TRBD1. CDR3 length equals 15 residues. Germline lookup yields CDR1 MRHNA and CDR2 SNTAGT. Germline trimming cut 4 bases from V and 5 bases from J; bases unmatched to any gene: 4. The CDR3 DNA reads as TGTGCCAGCAGTGTCCCGGGACAGGGGACCGGGGAGCTGTTTTTT. The encoded protein is CASSVPGQGTGELFF.

V usage is TRBV7-9 and J usage is TRBJ2-7; 7 positions agree with TRBD2. J lost 0 bases, V lost 5 bases, and 7 bases had no gene match. Germline values: CDR1 SEHNR, CDR2 FQNEAQ (reference sequence). This CDR3 region has 15 residues. The CDR3 DNA is TGTGCCAGCAGCCAAGGGGAGGGCCTCTCCTACGAGCAGTACTTC. As protein: CASSQGEGLSYEQYF.

This rearrangement joins TRBV9 to TRBJ2-3, with TRBD2 identical over 15 bases. Losses at the gene ends were 0 bases for V and 0 bases for J; bases not matched to a gene: 11. Germline V lookup: CDR1 SGDLS, CDR2 YYNGEE. CDR3 length: 21 amino acids. The DNA of the CDR3 is TGTGCCAGCAGCGTAGATGAAGGATGGACTAGCGGGGGGGCCAGCACAGATACGCAGTATTTT. It encodes CASSVDEGWTSGGASTDTQYF.

This rearrangement joins TRBV7-9 to TRBJ2-1, with no clear D. This CDR3 spans 12 amino acids. The V gene's germline CDR1 is SEHNR and CDR2 FQNEAQ (reference sequence). The ends were cut back, 2 bases at V and 8 bases at J, with 7 bases in the middle. The CDR3 spells CASSLNMYEQFF. For the CDR3, the DNA is TGTGCCAGCAGCTTAAATATGTATGAGCAGTTCTTC. The full variable domain, completed using reference TRBV7-9 and TRBJ2-1, is DTGVSQNPRHKITKRGQNVTFRCDPISEHNRLYWYRQTLGQGPEFLTYFQNEAQLEKSRLLSDRFSAERPKGSFSTLEIQRTEQGDSAMYLCASSLNMYEQFFGPGTRLTVL.